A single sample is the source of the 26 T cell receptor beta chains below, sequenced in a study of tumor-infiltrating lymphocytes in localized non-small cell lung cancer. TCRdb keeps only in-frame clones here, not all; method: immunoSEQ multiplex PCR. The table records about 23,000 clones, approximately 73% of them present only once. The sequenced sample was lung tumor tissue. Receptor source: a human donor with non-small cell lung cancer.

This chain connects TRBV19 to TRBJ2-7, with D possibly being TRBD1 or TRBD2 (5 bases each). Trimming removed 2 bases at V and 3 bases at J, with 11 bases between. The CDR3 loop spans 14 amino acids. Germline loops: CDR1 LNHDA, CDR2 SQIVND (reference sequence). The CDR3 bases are TGTGCCAGTAGTATATCGGGACGAATCTACGAGCAGTACTTC. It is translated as CASSISGRIYEQYF.

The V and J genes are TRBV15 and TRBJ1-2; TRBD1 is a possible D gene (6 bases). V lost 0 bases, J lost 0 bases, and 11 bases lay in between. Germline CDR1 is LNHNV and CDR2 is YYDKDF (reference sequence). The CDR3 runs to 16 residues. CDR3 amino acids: CATSREGGLANYGYTF. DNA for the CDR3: TGTGCCACCAGCAGAGAAGGGGGATTGGCTAACTATGGCTACACCTTC.

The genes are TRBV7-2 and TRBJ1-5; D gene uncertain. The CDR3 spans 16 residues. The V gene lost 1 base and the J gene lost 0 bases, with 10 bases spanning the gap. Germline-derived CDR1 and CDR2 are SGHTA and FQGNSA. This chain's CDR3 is CASSLGFQHSNQPQHF. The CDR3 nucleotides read TGTGCCAGCAGCTTAGGATTCCAGCATAGCAATCAGCCCCAGCATTTT.

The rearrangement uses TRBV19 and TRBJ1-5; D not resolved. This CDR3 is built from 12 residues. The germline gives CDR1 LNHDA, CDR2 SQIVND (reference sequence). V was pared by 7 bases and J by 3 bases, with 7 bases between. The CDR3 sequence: CASTQFNQPQHF. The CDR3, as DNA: TGTGCCAGTACCCAGTTCAATCAGCCCCAGCATTTT.

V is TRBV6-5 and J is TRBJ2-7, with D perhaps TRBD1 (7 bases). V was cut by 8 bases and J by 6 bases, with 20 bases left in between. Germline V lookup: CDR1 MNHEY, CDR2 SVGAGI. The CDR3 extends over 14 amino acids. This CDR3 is CASQGGAGVSEQYF. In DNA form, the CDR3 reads TGTGCCAGCCAGGGGGGCGCTGGGGTTAGCGAGCAGTACTTC.

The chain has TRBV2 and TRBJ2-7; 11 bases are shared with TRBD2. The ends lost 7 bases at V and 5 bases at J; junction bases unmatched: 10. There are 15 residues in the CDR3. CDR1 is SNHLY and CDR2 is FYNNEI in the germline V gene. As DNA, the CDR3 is TGTGCCAGCACTTTTACTAGCGGGGGATCTAACGAGCAGTACTTC. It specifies CASTFTSGGSNEQYF.

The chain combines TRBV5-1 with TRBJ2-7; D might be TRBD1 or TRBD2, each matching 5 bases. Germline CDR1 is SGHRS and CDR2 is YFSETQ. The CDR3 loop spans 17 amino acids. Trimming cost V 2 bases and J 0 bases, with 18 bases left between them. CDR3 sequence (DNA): TGCGCCAGCAGCTTCAGTGGGACGGATCCGAGCTCCTACGAGCAGTACTTC. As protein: CASSFSGTDPSSYEQYF.

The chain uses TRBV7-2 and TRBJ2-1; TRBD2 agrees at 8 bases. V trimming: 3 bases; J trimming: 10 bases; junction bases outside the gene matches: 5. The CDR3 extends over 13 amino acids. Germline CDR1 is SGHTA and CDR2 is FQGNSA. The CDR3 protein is CASSFAGGGEQFF. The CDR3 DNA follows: TGTGCCAGCAGCTTTGCGGGGGGTGGGGAGCAGTTCTTC.

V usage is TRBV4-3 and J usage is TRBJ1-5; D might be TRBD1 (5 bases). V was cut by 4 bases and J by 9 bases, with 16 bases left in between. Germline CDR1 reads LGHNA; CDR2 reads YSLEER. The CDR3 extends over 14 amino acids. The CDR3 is CASSPQGGAGPQHF. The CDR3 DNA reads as TGCGCCAGCAGCCCCCAGGGTGGGGCAGGGCCCCAGCATTTT.

CDR3 protein: CASSGGDNQPQHF. The CDR3 DNA follows: TGTGCCAGCTCAGGGGGTGACAATCAGCCCCAGCATTTT. The chain employs TRBV18 and TRBJ1-5; weak D call: TRBD1 (5 bases). This CDR3 comprises 13 residues. CDR1 is KGHSH, CDR2 LQKENI, per germline. The ends were cut back, 5 bases at V and 3 bases at J, with 8 bases in the middle.

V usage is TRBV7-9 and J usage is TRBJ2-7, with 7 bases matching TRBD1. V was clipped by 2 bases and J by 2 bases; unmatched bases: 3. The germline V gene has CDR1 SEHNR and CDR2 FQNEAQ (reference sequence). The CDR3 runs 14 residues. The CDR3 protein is CASSLQDRAYEQYF. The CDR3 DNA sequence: TGTGCCAGCAGCTTACAAGACAGGGCCTACGAGCAGTACTTC. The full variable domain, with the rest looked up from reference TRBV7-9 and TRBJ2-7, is DTGVSQNPRHKITKRGQNVTFRCDPISEHNRLYWYRQTLGQGPEFLTYFQNEAQLEKSRLLSDRFSAERPKGSFSTLEIQRTEQGDSAMYLCASSLQDRAYEQYFGPGTRLTVT.

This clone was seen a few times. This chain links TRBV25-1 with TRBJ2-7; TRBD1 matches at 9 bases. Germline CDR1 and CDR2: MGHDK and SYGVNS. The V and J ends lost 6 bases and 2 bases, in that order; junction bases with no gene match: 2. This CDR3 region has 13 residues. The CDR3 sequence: CASRGTGTYEQYF. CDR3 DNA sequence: TGTGCCAGCAGAGGGACAGGGACCTACGAGCAGTACTTC.

The DNA of the CDR3 is TGTGCCAGCAGTGAACAGCACACAGATACGCAGTATTTT. This sequence encodes CASSEQHTDTQYF. The chain combines TRBV6-1 with TRBJ2-3; D remains ambiguous. V gave up 2 bases and J gave up 2 bases, with 5 bases separating them. Per germline, CDR1 MNHNS and CDR2 SASEGT. This CDR3 comprises 13 residues.

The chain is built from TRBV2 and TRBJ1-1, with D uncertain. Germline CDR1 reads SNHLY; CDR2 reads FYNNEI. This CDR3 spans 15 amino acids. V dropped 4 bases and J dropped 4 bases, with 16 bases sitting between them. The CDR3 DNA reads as TGTGCCAGCAGTGGTGGGGTCCTCGAGGGCACTGAAGCTTTCTTT. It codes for CASSGGVLEGTEAFF.

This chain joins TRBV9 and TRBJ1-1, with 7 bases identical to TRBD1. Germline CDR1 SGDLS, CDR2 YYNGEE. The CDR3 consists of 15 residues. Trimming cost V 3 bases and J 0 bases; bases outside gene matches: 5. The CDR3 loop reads CASSGGTAMNTEAFF. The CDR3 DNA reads TGTGCCAGCAGCGGAGGGACAGCGATGAACACTGAAGCTTTCTTT.

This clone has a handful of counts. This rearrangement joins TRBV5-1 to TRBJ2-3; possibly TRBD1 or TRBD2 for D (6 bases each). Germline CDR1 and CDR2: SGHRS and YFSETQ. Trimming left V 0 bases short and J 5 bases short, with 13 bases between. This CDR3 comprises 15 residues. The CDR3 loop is CASSLVGGLGDTQYF. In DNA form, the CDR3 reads TGCGCCAGCAGCTTGGTTGGGGGGCTTGGAGATACGCAGTATTTT.

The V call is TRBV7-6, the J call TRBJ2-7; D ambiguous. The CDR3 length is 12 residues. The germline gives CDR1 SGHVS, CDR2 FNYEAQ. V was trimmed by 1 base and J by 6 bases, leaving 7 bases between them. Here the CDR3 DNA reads TGTGCCAGCAGCTTAGTGGGTCGCGAGCAGTACTTC. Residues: CASSLVGREQYF.

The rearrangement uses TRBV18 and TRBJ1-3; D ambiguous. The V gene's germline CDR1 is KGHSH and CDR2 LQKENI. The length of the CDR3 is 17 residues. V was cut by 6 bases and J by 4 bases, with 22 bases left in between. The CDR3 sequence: CASSRTQDTIGGNTIYF. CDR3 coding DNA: TGTGCCAGCTCCCGGACGCAAGACACCATCGGAGGAAACACCATATATTTT.

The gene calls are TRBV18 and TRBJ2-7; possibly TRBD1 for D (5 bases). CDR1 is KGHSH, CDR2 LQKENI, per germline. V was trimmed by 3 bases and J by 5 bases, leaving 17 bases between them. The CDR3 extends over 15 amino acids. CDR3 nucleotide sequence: TGTGCCAGCTCACCCAGGGTCTTACCTACCAACGAGCAGTACTTC. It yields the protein CASSPRVLPTNEQYF. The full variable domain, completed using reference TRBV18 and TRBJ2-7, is NAGVMQNPRHLVRRRGQEARLRCSPMKGHSHVYWYRQLPEEGLKFMVYLQKENIIDESGMPKERFSAEFPKEGPSILRIQQVVRGDSAAYFCASSPRVLPTNEQYFGPGTRLTVT.

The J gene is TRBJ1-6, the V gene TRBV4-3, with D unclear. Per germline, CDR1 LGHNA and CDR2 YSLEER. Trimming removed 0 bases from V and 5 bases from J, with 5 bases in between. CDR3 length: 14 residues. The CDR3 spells CASSQENNNSPLHF. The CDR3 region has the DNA TGCGCCAGCAGCCAAGAAAATAATAATTCACCCCTCCACTTT.

Here the CDR3 reads CASKQGLQNQPQHF. Written as DNA, the CDR3 is TGTGCCAGCAAACAGGGCTTGCAGAATCAGCCCCAGCATTTT. J is TRBJ1-5 and V is TRBV2; D is perhaps TRBD1 (6 bases). The CDR3 is made up of 14 amino acids. The V gene lost 7 bases and the J gene lost 4 bases, with 14 bases spanning the gap. Germline V gene lookup returns CDR1 SNHLY and CDR2 FYNNEI.

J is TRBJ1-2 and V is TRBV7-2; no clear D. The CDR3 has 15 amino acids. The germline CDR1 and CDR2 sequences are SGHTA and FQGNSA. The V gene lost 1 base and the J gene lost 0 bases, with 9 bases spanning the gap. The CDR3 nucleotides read TGTGCCAGCAGCTTAGGGCCGGCTACTAACTATGGCTACACCTTC. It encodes CASSLGPATNYGYTF.

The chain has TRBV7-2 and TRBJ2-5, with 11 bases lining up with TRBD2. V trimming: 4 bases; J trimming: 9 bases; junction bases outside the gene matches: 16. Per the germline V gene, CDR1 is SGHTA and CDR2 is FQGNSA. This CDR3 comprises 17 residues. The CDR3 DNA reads TGTGCCAGCAGCTCCACCGGGACTAGCGGCGGGAGGGGGGCCCAGTACTTC. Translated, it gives CASSSTGTSGGRGAQYF.

The CDR3 sequence: CASSFRTPIQYF. The CDR3, as DNA: TGTGCCAGCAGCTTTAGGACACCCATTCAGTACTTC. This chain joins TRBV5-8 and TRBJ2-4, with D tentatively TRBD1 (5 bases). V was clipped by 2 bases and J by 9 bases, with 9 bases between them. CDR1 SGHTS and CDR2 YDEGEE come from the germline V gene. CDR3 size: 12 residues.

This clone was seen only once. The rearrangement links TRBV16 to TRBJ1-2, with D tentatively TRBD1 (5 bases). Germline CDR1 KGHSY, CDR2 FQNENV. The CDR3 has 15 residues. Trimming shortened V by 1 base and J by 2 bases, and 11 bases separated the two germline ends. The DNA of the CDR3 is TGTGCCAGCAGCCAATATTTATCAGGGAACTATGGCTACACCTTC. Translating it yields CASSQYLSGNYGYTF.

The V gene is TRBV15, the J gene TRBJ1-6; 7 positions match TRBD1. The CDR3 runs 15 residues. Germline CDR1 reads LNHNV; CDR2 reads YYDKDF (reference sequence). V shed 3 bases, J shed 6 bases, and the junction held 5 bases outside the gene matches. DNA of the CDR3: TGTGCCACCAGCAGGACAGGGACCGGTAATTCACCCCTCCACTTT. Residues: CATSRTGTGNSPLHF. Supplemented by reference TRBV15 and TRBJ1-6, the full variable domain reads DAMVIQNPRYQVTQFGKPVTLSCSQTLNHNVMYWYQQKSSQAPKLLFHYYDKDFNNEADTPDNFQSRRPNTSFCFLDIRSPGLGDTAMYLCATSRTGTGNSPLHFGNGTRLTVT.